This entry features one T cell receptor (beta chain) sequence. TCRdb keeps only in-frame clones here, not all; method: immunoSEQ multiplex PCR. The sample consists of about 170,000 clones, approximately 88% of them appearing once. The sample comes from a study of blood T cell repertoires in COVID-19. Germline V gives CDR1 SNHLY, CDR2 FYNNEI. The CDR3 sequence is 15 residues long. The ends were cut back, 6 bases at V and 0 bases at J, with 14 bases in the middle. This chain joins TRBV2 and TRBJ1-1, with D possibly matching TRBD1 (5 bases). The sequenced sample was peripheral blood. The receptor comes from a woman aged 45-65 years with acute or convalescent COVID-19. The CDR3 nucleotides read TGTGCCAGCAGAGTCCTGGGGGGTATGAACACTGAAGCTTTCTTT. This sequence encodes CASRVLGGMNTEAFF.